One and the same sample provided the 20 T cell receptor beta chains below, sequenced in a study of CD8 T cells in ankylosing spondylitis. TCRdb used MiXCR to reprocess the 5' RACE reads, holding one entry per CDR3 protein. The data show about 200,000 distinct CDR3 sequences, roughly 25% seen once. The specimen sequenced was blood, either unsorted or a sorted T cell fraction (not recorded which). The source is a male donor with ankylosing spondylitis or in good health (not recorded which).

This clonotype was seen a handful of times. This chain links TRBV29-1 with TRBJ2-1, with no clear D. V was clipped by 3 bases and J by 4 bases, with 13 bases between them. The CDR3 covers 14 residues. The germline CDR1 and CDR2 sequences are SQVTM and ANQGSEA. CDR3 DNA sequence: TGCAGCGTTGAGGCTAAAGGCGCTTACAATGAGCAGTTCTTC. Residues: CSVEAKGAYNEQFF.

This clonotype was detected many times. This rearrangement joins TRBV4-1 to TRBJ2-1; the match to TRBD2 covers 16 bases. Losses at the gene ends were 0 bases for V and 8 bases for J; bases not matched to a gene: 4. The CDR3 loop spans 17 amino acids. Looked up from germline, CDR1 is MGHRA and CDR2 is YSYEKL. The CDR3 sequence is CASSQDSGLAGGDEQFF. The CDR3 nucleotides are TGCGCCAGCAGCCAAGATTCGGGACTAGCGGGAGGGGATGAGCAGTTCTTC.

This clonotype showed up many times. The gene calls are TRBV4-2 and TRBJ2-3; D ambiguous. This CDR3 has 17 amino acids. V gave up 0 bases and J gave up 2 bases, with 15 bases separating them. The germline gives CDR1 LGHNA, CDR2 YNFKEQ. DNA of the CDR3: TGTGCCAGCAGCCAAGATTTGTTCTTGTCCACCACAGATACGCAGTATTTT. This translates into CASSQDLFLSTTDTQYF.

Many counts were recorded for this clonotype. V is TRBV7-2 and J is TRBJ2-1; D possibly corresponds to TRBD2 (5 bases). The V gene lost 3 bases and the J gene lost 7 bases, with 10 bases spanning the gap. The CDR3 contains 13 residues. Germline V gene sequence: CDR1 SGHTA, CDR2 FQGNSA. The CDR3 reads CASSFGLRNEQFF. The CDR3 bases are TGTGCCAGCAGCTTCGGACTTCGGAATGAGCAGTTCTTC.

This clonotype came up many times. This rearrangement joins TRBV6-5 to TRBJ2-3; D is unclear. V lost 0 bases and J 1 base, leaving 5 bases between the germline ends. The germline V gene has CDR1 MNHEY and CDR2 SVGAGI. The CDR3 contains 14 residues. CDR3 DNA sequence: TGTGCCAGCAGTTACTCGATTCGCACAGATACGCAGTATTTT. It specifies CASSYSIRTDTQYF.

The chain links TRBV12-3 or TRBV12-4 to TRBJ1-2, with D tentatively TRBD1 (5 bases). The V end lost 5 bases, the J end lost 6 bases, and 16 bases lay between the germline ends. This CDR3 spans 14 amino acids. CDR3 sequence (DNA): TGTGCCAGCAGTACTGGGGGGGAAATACATGGCTACACCTTC. Amino acid sequence: CASSTGGEIHGYTF.

This chain joins TRBV6-1 and TRBJ2-1; no clear D. The germline gives CDR1 MNHNS, CDR2 SASEGT. The CDR3 has 14 amino acids. Trimming cost V 5 bases and J 5 bases, with 13 bases left between them. CDR3 in amino acids: CASSPPWPNNEQFF. The CDR3 DNA reads as TGTGCCAGCAGTCCCCCCTGGCCGAACAATGAGCAGTTCTTC.

In this sample, this clonotype turned up many times. The chain has TRBV20-1 and TRBJ2-7, with D possibly being TRBD1 or TRBD2 (5 bases each). V was shortened by 5 bases and J by 4 bases, with 9 bases between the two germline ends. Germline-derived CDR1 and CDR2 are DFQATT and SNEGSKA (reference sequence). The length of the CDR3 is 11 residues. The CDR3 sequence is CSAEGPYEQYF. In nucleotides, the CDR3 is TGCAGTGCTGAGGGACCTTACGAGCAGTACTTC.

This clonotype was seen a single time. The genes are TRBV5-5 and TRBJ2-6; 9 bases are shared with TRBD1. The germline V gene has CDR1 SGHKS and CDR2 YYEKEE (reference sequence). Trimming cost V 4 bases and J 4 bases; bases outside gene matches: 6. This CDR3 has 16 amino acids. Here the CDR3 reads CASSAQGAGGANVLTF. In DNA form, the CDR3 reads TGTGCCAGCAGCGCACAGGGGGCGGGCGGGGCCAACGTCCTGACTTTC. The full variable domain, in which reference TRBV5-5 and TRBJ2-6 provide the parts outside the CDR3, is DAGVTQSPTHLIKTRGQQVTLRCSPISGHKSVSWYQQVLGQGPQFIFQYYEKEERGRGNFPDRFSARQFPNYSSELNVNALLLGDSALYLCASSAQGAGGANVLTFGAGSRLTVL.

This clonotype was detected many times. J is TRBJ2-7 and V is TRBV7-9, with TRBD1 as a possible D gene (6 bases). Germline V CDR1 and CDR2: SEHNR, FQNEAQ (reference sequence). The CDR3 consists of 12 residues. Deletions cut 3 bases from V and 6 bases from J, with 9 bases between. Written as DNA, the CDR3 is TGTGCCAGCAGCTTTAAGGACAGCGAGCAGTACTTC. It translates to CASSFKDSEQYF.

This clonotype occurred many times. V gene TRBV9 combines with J gene TRBJ2-2, with D perhaps matching TRBD2 (5 bases). V lost 0 bases and J lost 10, with 10 bases in between. The germline CDR1 and CDR2 sequences are SGDLS and YYNGEE. The CDR3 runs to 13 residues. The CDR3 region is CASSVESSLELFF. CDR3 in DNA: TGTGCCAGCAGCGTAGAATCTAGCCTGGAGCTGTTTTTT.

This clonotype was detected many times. The rearrangement joins TRBV6-1 to TRBJ2-3; TRBD1 is a possible D gene (6 bases). Germline CDR1 and CDR2: MNHNS and SASEGT. The CDR3 covers 16 residues. Trimming pared 5 bases from V and 5 bases from J, leaving 20 bases between. As DNA, the CDR3 is TGTGCCAGCAGTCCGGGGTTACAGGGAGCGGAAGATACGCAGTATTTT. Protein product: CASSPGLQGAEDTQYF.

In its sample, this clonotype was seen many times. V is TRBV10-3 and J is TRBJ2-7; 12 bases align to TRBD2. This CDR3 contains 18 residues. From germline, CDR1 is ENHRY and CDR2 SYGVKD. The junction had 11 bases not matched to a gene; V was cut back by 4 bases and J by 1 base. The CDR3 nucleotides read TGTGCCATCAGTGGGCTGGACAAGGGGACTAGCGGGTCCTACGAGCAGTACTTC. Protein sequence: CAISGLDKGTSGSYEQYF.

The chain links TRBV18 to TRBJ2-1, with 8 nucleotides matching TRBD2. In germline, CDR1 is KGHSH, CDR2 LQKENI. V was clipped by 6 bases and J by 9 bases; unmatched bases: 13. This CDR3 region has 15 residues. CDR3 DNA: TGTGCCAGCTCCCGACTCCGGGAGGGCCGGGGTGAGCAGTTCTTC. It specifies CASSRLREGRGEQFF. The full variable domain, completed using reference TRBV18 and TRBJ2-1, is NAGVMQNPRHLVRRRGQEARLRCSPMKGHSHVYWYRQLPEEGLKFMVYLQKENIIDESGMPKERFSAEFPKEGPSILRIQQVVRGDSAAYFCASSRLREGRGEQFFGPGTRLTVL.

This clonotype has at least ten counts. This chain uses TRBV6-2 or TRBV6-3 with TRBJ2-7, with unresolved D. The CDR3 consists of 12 residues. Trimming took off 7 bases at V and 1 base at J, with 8 bases between the two ends. The germline gives CDR1 MNHEY, CDR2 SVGEGT. The CDR3 nucleotides read TGTGCCAGCACGCAGGCTTCCTACGAGCAGTACTTC. This sequence encodes CASTQASYEQYF.

The rearrangement links TRBV5-1 to TRBJ2-1, with 8 bases fitting TRBD2. Trimming at V came to 0 bases and at J to 10 bases, leaving 9 bases not matched to a gene. Germline V gene data show CDR1 as SGHRS and CDR2 as YFSETQ. This CDR3 has 15 residues. The CDR3 spells CASSLVAGGTGEQFF. The CDR3 nucleotides are TGCGCCAGCAGCTTGGTGGCGGGAGGCACGGGCGAGCAGTTCTTC.

This clonotype was found many times. In nucleotides, the CDR3 is TGCGCCAGCAGCCAACAAGGCGCTACTACGAACACCGGGGAGCTGTTTTTT. It codes for CASSQQGATTNTGELFF. The gene calls are TRBV5-1 and TRBJ2-2; D remains ambiguous. Germline CDR1 SGHRS, CDR2 YFSETQ. V gave up 4 bases and J gave up 0 bases, with 16 bases separating them. This CDR3 comprises 17 residues.

This clonotype was seen many times. The V and J genes are TRBV6-1 and TRBJ1-2, with 7 nucleotides matching TRBD1. There are 14 residues in the CDR3. Germline loops: CDR1 MNHNS, CDR2 SASEGT. Unmatched junction bases numbered 10, after V lost 8 bases and J lost 4 bases. The CDR3 loop is CASLKAGGIYGYTF. CDR3 coding DNA: TGTGCCAGCCTGAAAGCAGGGGGTATCTATGGCTACACCTTC.

This clonotype has a handful of counts. The chain carries TRBV20-1 and TRBJ2-5; TRBD1 matches at 7 bases. Trimming took 3 bases from V and 5 from J; bases not matched to a gene: 12. CDR1 is DFQATT and CDR2 is SNEGSKA in the germline V gene (reference sequence). This CDR3 region has 15 residues. The CDR3 bases are TGCAGTGCTAGGCAGCCTGACAGGGCGATCGAGACCCAGTACTTC. It is translated as CSARQPDRAIETQYF.

The chain carries TRBV27 and TRBJ2-6, with a possible D match to TRBD1 (5 bases). V was clipped by 5 bases and J by 0 bases, with 17 bases between them. CDR1 MNHEY and CDR2 SMNVEV come from the germline V gene (reference sequence). The CDR3 covers 18 residues. The CDR3: CASSARTGGFSGANVLTF. In nucleotides, the CDR3 is TGTGCCAGCAGTGCCCGCACAGGTGGTTTCTCTGGGGCCAACGTCCTGACTTTC.